This TCR beta chain was sequenced for a study of cytomegalovirus exposure and HLA in healthy donors. Study results and limitations: The tendency of first-cohort TCR clusters to co-occur in the roughly 130 validation repertoires emerged from a later analysis. TCR beta chains numbering 150 to 200 were designated cytomegalovirus-associated.

From the 120-subject validation cohort, which was separate from the roughly 690-subject first cohort, the donors were drawn. Sequencing used immunoSEQ multiplex PCR; TCRdb keeps in-frame clones, though not all of them. The sample holds some 150,000 clones, 87% seen once. V was pared by 3 bases and J by 0 bases, with 15 bases between. This CDR3 contains 16 residues. Germline assignment: CDR1 SGHRS and CDR2 YFSETQ. Notes on this clone: Its target is not known.

Input material: PBMCs. The clonotype was recovered from a man in his late teens or twenties in good health and CMV-seropositive. This sequence joins TRBV5-1 and TRBJ1-1; no reliable D call. The CDR3 sequence is CASSSRRGSLNTEAFF. The CDR3 DNA reads TGCGCCAGCAGCTCGCGGCGAGGCAGCCTGAACACTGAAGCTTTCTTT.